Detailed here is one T cell receptor beta chain. Its target is unknown. With 60 Vbeta and 13 Jbeta primers, the PCR was carried out. Clones were sequenced by immunoSEQ multiplex PCR, and TCRdb holds only the in-frame ones, with some missing. The sample includes about 150,000 clones, around 73% of them seen just once. The data stem from a study of cytomegalovirus exposure and HLA in healthy donors. Overall study results and limits: Later analysis identified a missense DCLRE1C variant that was linked to TCR beta V- and J-gene trimming.

Sequenced: PBMCs. The clonotype originates from a male donor in good health and CMV-seronegative.

The CDR3 DNA reads TGCGCCAGCTCGGGACAGATGAACACTGAAGCTTTCTTT. This sequence encodes CASSGQMNTEAFF. The V gene is TRBV5-1, the J gene TRBJ1-1; 7 bases agree with TRBD1. The CDR3 is 13 residues long. Unmatched junction bases numbered 3, after V lost 7 bases and J lost 0 bases. Germline V CDR1 and CDR2: SGHRS, YFSETQ.